This T cell receptor (beta chain) was sequenced for a study of regulatory T cells in long-lasting Graves disease. Libraries of TCR beta came from iRepertoire HTBI primers plus Arm-PCR of CDR3 regions. TCRdb reprocessed the multiplex PCR reads via MiXCR and lists one record per CDR3 protein. The repertoire consists of about 420,000 distinct CDR3 sequences, with about 15% occurring once and the leading ten covering under 30%. As to time point: newly diagnosed GD, antithyroid drugs for less than 3 months. The TCR library was prepared using RNA isolated from PBMCs. The patients included were those that came from an endocrinology department in Xi'an, China. This CDR3 has 12 amino acids. CDR1 SEHNR and CDR2 FQNEAQ come from the germline V gene (reference sequence). V was pared by 3 bases and J by 7 bases, with 7 bases between. A word on this clonotype: A much larger clone is a single base away; this may be a read error.

The data also belong to a second study, concerning T cells in Graves' hyperthyroidism and ophthalmopathy. From that paper: During a first-round RT-PCR of the TCR CDR3, the HTBI primer set was used.

The sample was peripheral blood mononuclear cells (PBMCs), taken at new diagnosis, from a patient treated with antithyroid drugs. The receptor comes from a young woman with Graves disease. The chain uses TRBV7-9 and TRBJ2-1; no definite D call. The CDR3 spells CASSFLENEQFF. CDR3 DNA sequence: TGTGCCAGCAGCTTCCTAGAGAATGAGCAGTTCTTC.